The 28 T cell receptor beta chains listed next were all sequenced from one sample in a study of T cell responses to AZD1222 COVID-19 vaccine. Clones were sequenced by immunoSEQ multiplex PCR, and TCRdb holds only the in-frame ones, with some missing. The repertoire holds approximately 50,000 clones, with approximately 86% as singletons. The source material was peripheral blood, sampled 28 days after the second AZD1222 dose. These receptors came from an adult who received the AZD1222 COVID-19 vaccine.

This clone was recorded once. The chain employs TRBV5-1 and TRBJ2-1; D is ambiguous. Trimming removed 0 bases at V and 7 bases at J, with 5 bases between. The CDR3 contains 12 residues. Germline V gene data show CDR1 as SGHRS and CDR2 as YFSETQ. CDR3 residues: CASSLGSNEQFF. The CDR3 coding sequence is TGCGCCAGCAGCTTGGGATCGAATGAGCAGTTCTTC.

This clone was counted between two and nine times. The chain couples TRBV5-6 to TRBJ1-2; 7 bases line up with TRBD1. Trimming cost V 3 bases and J 7 bases; bases outside gene matches: 9. The CDR3 length is 14 residues. In germline, CDR1 is SGHDT, CDR2 YYEEEE. The chain's CDR3 is CASSWMTGLSGYTF. CDR3 nucleotides: TGTGCCAGCAGCTGGATGACAGGGCTTTCTGGCTACACCTTC.

V usage is TRBV28 and J usage is TRBJ1-1; perhaps TRBD1 as D (5 bases). Looked up from germline, CDR1 is MDHEN and CDR2 is SYDVKM. There are 11 residues in the CDR3. The V and J ends lost 3 bases and 10 bases respectively, with 9 bases between them. The CDR3: CASSFRGVAFF. CDR3 sequence (DNA): TGTGCCAGCAGTTTTCGAGGGGTAGCTTTCTTT.

The chain combines TRBV6-2 or TRBV6-3 with TRBJ1-2, with a possible D match to TRBD1 (5 bases). The CDR3 extends over 14 amino acids. CDR1 is MNHEY and CDR2 is SVGEGT in the germline V gene. The V end was cut by 8 bases, the J end by 4 bases, with 17 bases between. CDR3 region: CASGPYRTSYGYTF. The CDR3 DNA sequence: TGTGCCAGCGGCCCCTACAGGACCTCCTATGGCTACACCTTC.

The chain joins TRBV28 to TRBJ2-7, with 7 bases lining up with TRBD1. Germline-derived CDR1 and CDR2 are MDHEN and SYDVKM. The CDR3 has 13 amino acids. V lost 9 bases, J lost 1 base, and 6 bases stayed unmatched. The CDR3 coding sequence is TGTGCCAGTCGGACAGGCGAGTCCTACGAGCAGTACTTC. Translating it yields CASRTGESYEQYF.

The chain joins TRBV5-3 to TRBJ2-4; TRBD2 matches 12 bases. TRBV5-3 is an open reading frame, and its role is uncertain. Unmatched junction bases numbered 6, after V lost 5 bases and J lost 3 bases. CDR3 size: 16 residues. Here the CDR3 reads CARRTSGSFHKNIQYF. The CDR3 coding sequence is TGTGCCAGAAGGACTAGCGGGAGTTTTCACAAAAACATTCAGTACTTC.

V usage is TRBV30 and J usage is TRBJ2-1; perhaps TRBD2 as D (6 bases). The V end lost 3 bases, the J end lost 9 bases, and 9 bases lay between the germline ends. CDR1 and CDR2 from the germline V gene are GTSNPN and SVGIG (reference sequence). The CDR3 length is 11 residues. CDR3 nucleotide sequence: TGTGCCTGGAGGCTCGGGAGTGAGCAGTTCTTC. Protein: CAWRLGSEQFF.

The chain employs TRBV7-8 and TRBJ2-3; 7 bases align to TRBD1. V shed 4 bases and J 0 bases; nucleotides not matched to a gene: 19. The germline V gene has CDR1 SGHVS and CDR2 FQNEAQ. This CDR3 contains 20 residues. The CDR3 is CASSSDEWDRLLSSTDTQYF. DNA for the CDR3: TGTGCCAGCAGCTCCGACGAGTGGGACAGACTACTATCGAGCACAGATACGCAGTATTTT.

This rearrangement joins TRBV19 to TRBJ1-2; 12 positions agree with TRBD1. Germline V gene data show CDR1 as LNHDA and CDR2 as SQIVND (reference sequence). The CDR3 runs 17 residues. The junction had 11 bases not matched to a gene; V was cut back by 4 bases and J by 5 bases. This CDR3 reads CASSNRDRGRVRYGYTF. CDR3 bases: TGTGCCAGTAGTAACCGGGACAGGGGGCGCGTGAGGTATGGCTACACCTTC.

The V and J genes are TRBV7-3 and TRBJ2-3, with 10 bases that match TRBD1. Germline loops: CDR1 SGHTA, CDR2 FQGTGA. With 4 bases clipped from V and 5 bases from J, the junction kept 6 bases outside the gene matches. The CDR3 covers 15 residues. The DNA for the CDR3 is TGTGCCAGCAGCTCGTTGGGACAGGGGATAGATACGCAGTATTTT. Amino acid sequence: CASSSLGQGIDTQYF.

This chain connects TRBV30 to TRBJ2-2, with 7 bases lining up with TRBD1. Germline V gene lookup returns CDR1 GTSNPN and CDR2 SVGIG (reference sequence). Trimming took 3 bases from V and 4 from J; bases not matched to a gene: 2. The CDR3 is 13 residues long. CDR3 DNA sequence: TGTGCCTGGAGGTACAGGGGCACCGGGGAGCTGTTTTTT. Amino acid sequence: CAWRYRGTGELFF.

This clone was seen only once. This sequence joins TRBV9 and TRBJ2-7; TRBD1 or TRBD2 may be the D gene (6 bases each). The CDR3 is 14 residues long. Germline V gene data show CDR1 as SGDLS and CDR2 as YYNGEE. Trimming pared 6 bases from V and 0 bases from J, leaving 13 bases between. As DNA, the CDR3 is TGTGCCAGCAACAGAGGGGGGTACTCCTACGAGCAGTACTTC. Protein product: CASNRGGYSYEQYF.

The CDR3 spells CASSARARETQYF. CDR3 in DNA: TGTGCCAGCAGCGCAAGGGCGAGGGAGACCCAGTACTTC. The chain joins TRBV7-2 to TRBJ2-5; D unclear. Trimming took 5 bases from V and 5 from J, leaving 12 bases between them. CDR3 length: 13 residues. The germline V gene encodes CDR1 SGHTA and CDR2 FQGNSA.

This chain uses TRBV5-1 with TRBJ2-7, with 11 bases identical to TRBD2. There are 12 residues in the CDR3. Germline V CDR1 and CDR2: SGHRS, YFSETQ. Germline trimming cut 4 bases from V and 10 bases from J; bases unmatched to any gene: 4. The CDR3 DNA sequence: TGCGCCAGCAGCACGGGACTAGCGGTCCAGTACTTC. It codes for CASSTGLAVQYF.

V and J are TRBV27 and TRBJ2-2; TRBD2 matches 13 bases. In germline, CDR1 is MNHEY, CDR2 SMNVEV (reference sequence). With 6 bases clipped from V and 0 bases from J, the junction kept 4 bases outside the gene matches. The CDR3 runs 17 residues. DNA for the CDR3: TGTGCCAGCAGCGGACTAGCGGGAGTCTCGAACACCGGGGAGCTGTTTTTT. Translation: CASSGLAGVSNTGELFF.

The rearrangement links TRBV6-5 to TRBJ1-1; TRBD1 aligns across 8 bases. The CDR3 extends over 15 amino acids. Unmatched junction bases numbered 12, after V lost 8 bases and J lost 4 bases. Germline values: CDR1 MNHEY, CDR2 SVGAGI. CDR3 loop: CASRPTGGQGTEAFF. The CDR3 DNA is TGTGCCAGCCGCCCCACAGGGGGGCAGGGCACTGAAGCTTTCTTT.

This chain connects TRBV28 to TRBJ2-7; no reliable D call. This CDR3 spans 12 amino acids. Trimming left V 4 bases short and J 6 bases short, with 10 bases between. CDR1 and CDR2 from the germline V gene are MDHEN and SYDVKM. The DNA for the CDR3 is TGTGCCAGCAGTTCCCTTAGAGGCGAGCAGTACTTC. Translation: CASSSLRGEQYF.

The chain carries TRBV7-2 and TRBJ1-2; perhaps TRBD1 as D (5 bases). Germline CDR1 reads SGHTA; CDR2 reads FQGNSA. V lost 10 bases to trimming and J lost 2 bases, with 11 bases between them. The CDR3 is made up of 12 amino acids. The CDR3 coding sequence is TGTGCCACTTCGGGACGGAACTATGGCTACACCTTC. Translation gives CATSGRNYGYTF.

The chain is built from TRBV5-1 and TRBJ2-3; 9 positions match TRBD1. CDR1 is SGHRS and CDR2 is YFSETQ in the germline V gene. The V gene end was trimmed by 2 bases and the J gene end by 3 bases; junction bases not matched to a gene: 1. The CDR3 extends over 14 amino acids. CDR3 nucleotides: TGCGCCAGCAGCTTACAGGGGGCAACAGATACGCAGTATTTT. This translates into CASSLQGATDTQYF.

V gene TRBV6-5 combines with J gene TRBJ2-1; the D gene is possibly TRBD2 (6 bases). Trimming took 7 bases from V and 6 from J, leaving 19 bases between them. This CDR3 has 15 residues. CDR1 and CDR2 (germline): MNHEY, SVGAGI. CDR3 DNA: TGTGCCAGCACCGCTCAGGGAGGAAAACCCAATGAGCAGTTCTTC. Protein sequence: CASTAQGGKPNEQFF.

This sequence joins TRBV18 and TRBJ1-1, with D possibly TRBD1 on 6 matching bases. The CDR3 contains 14 residues. V was trimmed by 1 base and J by 7 bases, leaving 13 bases between them. Germline loops: CDR1 KGHSH, CDR2 LQKENI. CDR3 sequence: CASSPRTETHEAFF. DNA for the CDR3: TGTGCCAGCTCACCACGGACAGAGACGCATGAAGCTTTCTTT.

CDR3 protein: CASRRTGENIQYF. The CDR3 region has the DNA TGTGCCAGCAGGAGGACAGGGGAAAACATTCAGTACTTC. This chain joins TRBV6-5 and TRBJ2-4, with TRBD1 identical over 9 bases. Germline V gene sequence: CDR1 MNHEY, CDR2 SVGAGI. J lost 5 bases, V lost 6 bases, and 2 bases had no gene match. This CDR3 has 13 residues.

The chain uses TRBV6-1 and TRBJ2-5, with 10 bases that match TRBD1. With V trimmed by 0 bases and J by 4 bases, 2 bases remained unmatched. Germline-derived CDR1 and CDR2 are MNHNS and SASEGT. The CDR3 has 15 amino acids. CDR3 sequence (DNA): TGTGCCAGCAGTGAAGCGACAGGGGGCGTAGAGACCCAGTACTTC. It encodes CASSEATGGVETQYF.

The CDR3 DNA reads as TGTGCCAGCGCGGGGGCTTACAATCAGCCCCAGCATTTT. Residues: CASAGAYNQPQHF. The genes are TRBV19 and TRBJ1-5, with a tentative D call TRBD1 (6 bases). Germline V gene sequence: CDR1 LNHDA, CDR2 SQIVND (reference sequence). The CDR3 is made up of 13 amino acids. Between the trimmed V and J ends, which lost 9 bases and 3 bases, there was a span of 12 bases. Supplemented by reference TRBV19 and TRBJ1-5, the full variable domain reads DGGITQSPKYLFRKEGQNVTLSCEQNLNHDAMYWYRQDPGQGLRLIYYSQIVNDFQKGDIAEGYSVSREKKESFPLTVTSAQKNPTAFYLCASAGAYNQPQHFGDGTRLSIL.

The chain couples TRBV6-5 to TRBJ2-7; D ambiguous. The ends were cut back, 5 bases at V and 4 bases at J, with 6 bases in the middle. There are 11 residues in the CDR3. Per germline, CDR1 MNHEY and CDR2 SVGAGI. The DNA of the CDR3 is TGTGCCAGCAGTAACGATTACGAGCAGTACTTC. It codes for CASSNDYEQYF.

The V and J genes are TRBV25-1 and TRBJ2-7, with 13 bases identical to TRBD2. Trimming at V came to 3 bases and at J to 2 bases, leaving 4 bases not matched to a gene. CDR3 length: 16 amino acids. CDR1 is MGHDK, CDR2 SYGVNS, per germline. The CDR3 region is CASSDHGTSGTYEQYF. The CDR3 DNA is TGTGCCAGCAGTGACCACGGGACTAGCGGGACCTACGAGCAGTACTTC.

CDR3: CASSMTDSYEQYF. CDR3 DNA: TGTGCCAGCAGTATGACAGATTCCTACGAGCAGTACTTC. The chain combines TRBV28 with TRBJ2-7; weak D call: TRBD1 (5 bases). This CDR3 comprises 13 residues. Looked up from germline, CDR1 is MDHEN and CDR2 is SYDVKM. Deletions cut 5 bases from V and 1 base from J, with 9 bases between. Together with reference TRBV28 and TRBJ2-7, the CDR3 gives the full variable domain: DVKVTQSSRYLVKRTGEKVFLECVQDMDHENMFWYRQDPGLGLRLIYFSYDVKMKEKGDIPEGYSVSREKKERFSLILESASTNQTSMYLCASSMTDSYEQYFGPGTRLTVT.

This chain uses TRBV12-3 or TRBV12-4 with TRBJ2-1, with D maybe TRBD2 (7 bases). The germline V and J ends were trimmed by 7 bases and 9 bases, with 16 bases remaining between them. The CDR3 has 13 amino acids. The CDR3 sequence: CASTTGGGGEQFF. The CDR3 coding sequence is TGTGCCAGCACCACCGGGGGAGGGGGTGAGCAGTTCTTC.